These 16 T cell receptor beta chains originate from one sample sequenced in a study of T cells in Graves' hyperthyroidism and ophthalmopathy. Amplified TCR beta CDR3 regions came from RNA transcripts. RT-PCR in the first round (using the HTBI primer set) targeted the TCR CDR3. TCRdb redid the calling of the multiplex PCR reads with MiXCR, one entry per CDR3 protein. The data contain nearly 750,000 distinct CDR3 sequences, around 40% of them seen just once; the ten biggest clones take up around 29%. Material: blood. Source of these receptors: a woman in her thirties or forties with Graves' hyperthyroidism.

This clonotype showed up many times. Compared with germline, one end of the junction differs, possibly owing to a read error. The CDR3 DNA sequence: TGTGCTAGCAGCGCACGGGGACTAGCGGGAACAGAGACCCAGTACTTC. Translation gives CASSARGLAGTETQYF. The chain has TRBV7-7 and TRBJ2-5, with TRBD2 matching over 13 bases. Germline CDR1 is SSHAT and CDR2 is FNYEAQ (reference sequence). CDR3 length equals 16 residues.

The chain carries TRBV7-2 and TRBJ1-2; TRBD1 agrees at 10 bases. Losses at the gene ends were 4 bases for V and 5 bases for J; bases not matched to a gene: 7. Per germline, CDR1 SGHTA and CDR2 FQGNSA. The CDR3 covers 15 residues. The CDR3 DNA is TGTGCCAGCAGCTACCGGGGACAGGGGCGATATGGCTACACCTTC. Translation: CASSYRGQGRYGYTF.

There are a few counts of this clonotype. This CDR3 reads CAISEARGNTEAFF. The CDR3 DNA reads as TGTGCCATCAGTGAGGCCAGGGGGAACACTGAAGCTTTCTTT. The chain recombines TRBV10-3 with TRBJ1-1; maybe TRBD1 (6 bases). The CDR3 is 14 residues long. The V and J ends lost 2 bases and 1 base respectively, with 8 bases between them. CDR1 is ENHRY and CDR2 is SYGVKD in the germline V gene.

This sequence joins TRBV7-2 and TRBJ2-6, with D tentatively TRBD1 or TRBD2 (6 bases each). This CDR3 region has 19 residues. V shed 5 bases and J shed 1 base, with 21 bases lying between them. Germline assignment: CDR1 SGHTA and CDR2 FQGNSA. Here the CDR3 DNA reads TGTGCCAGCAGCCCAGGTCCGGGGGCCAGGGGTTCTGGGGCCAACGTCCTGACTTTC. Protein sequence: CASSPGPGARGSGANVLTF.

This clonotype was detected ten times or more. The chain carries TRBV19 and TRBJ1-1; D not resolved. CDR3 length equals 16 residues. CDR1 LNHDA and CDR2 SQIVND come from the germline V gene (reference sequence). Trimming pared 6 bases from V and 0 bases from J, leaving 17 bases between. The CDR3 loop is CASSMKITVMNTEAFF. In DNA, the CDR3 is TGTGCCAGTAGCATGAAGATTACAGTTATGAACACTGAAGCTTTCTTT.

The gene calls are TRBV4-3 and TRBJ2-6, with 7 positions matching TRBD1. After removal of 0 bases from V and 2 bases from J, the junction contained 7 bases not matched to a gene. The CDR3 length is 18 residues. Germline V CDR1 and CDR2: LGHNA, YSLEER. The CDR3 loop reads CASSQDLYRGTGANVLTF. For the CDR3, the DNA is TGCGCCAGCAGCCAAGATCTTTACAGGGGAACTGGGGCCAACGTCCTGACTTTC.

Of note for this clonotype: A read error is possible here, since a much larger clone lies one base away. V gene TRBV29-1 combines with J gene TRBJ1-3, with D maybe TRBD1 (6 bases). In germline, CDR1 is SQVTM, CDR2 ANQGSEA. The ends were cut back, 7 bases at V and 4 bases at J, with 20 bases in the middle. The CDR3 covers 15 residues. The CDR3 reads CSARPGTNQGNTIYF. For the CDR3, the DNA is TGCAGCGCCCGCCCCGGGACAAACCAAGGAAACACCATATATTTT.

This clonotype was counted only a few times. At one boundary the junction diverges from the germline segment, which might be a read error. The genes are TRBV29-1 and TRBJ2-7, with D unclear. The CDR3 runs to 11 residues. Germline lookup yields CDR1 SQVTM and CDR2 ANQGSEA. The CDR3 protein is CSVERTMAASF. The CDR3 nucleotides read TGCAGCGTTGAACGGACGATGGCAGCGTCCTTC.

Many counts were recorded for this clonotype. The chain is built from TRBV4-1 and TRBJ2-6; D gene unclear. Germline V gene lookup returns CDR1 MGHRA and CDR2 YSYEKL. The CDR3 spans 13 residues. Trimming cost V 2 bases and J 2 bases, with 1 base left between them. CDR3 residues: CASSQTGANVLTF. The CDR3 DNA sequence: TGCGCCAGCAGCCAAACTGGGGCCAACGTCCTGACTTTC.

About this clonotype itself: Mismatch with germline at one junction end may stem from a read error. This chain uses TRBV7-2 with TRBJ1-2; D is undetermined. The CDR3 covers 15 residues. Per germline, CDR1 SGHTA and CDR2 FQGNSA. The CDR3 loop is CASSPDGSSNYGYTF. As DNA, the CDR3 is TGTGCCAGCAGCCCAGACGGCTCCTCTAATTATGGCTACACCTTC.

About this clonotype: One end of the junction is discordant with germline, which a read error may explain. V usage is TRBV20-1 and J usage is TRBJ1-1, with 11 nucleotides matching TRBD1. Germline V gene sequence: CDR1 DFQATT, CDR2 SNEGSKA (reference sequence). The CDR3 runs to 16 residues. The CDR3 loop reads CSARDGGQGENTGAFF. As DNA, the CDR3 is TGCAGTGCTAGAGATGGGGGACAGGGGGAGAACACTGGAGCTTTCTTT.

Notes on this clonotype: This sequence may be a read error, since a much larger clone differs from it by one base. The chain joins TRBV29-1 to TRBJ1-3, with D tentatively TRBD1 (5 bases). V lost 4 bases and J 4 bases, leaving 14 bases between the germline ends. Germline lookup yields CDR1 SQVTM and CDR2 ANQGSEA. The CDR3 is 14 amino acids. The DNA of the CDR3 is TGCAGCGTTGTGGGAACAGGTTCCGGAAACACCATATATTTT. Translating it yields CSVVGTGSGNTIYF.

The CDR3 DNA is TGTGCCAGCAGCCAATTCGAAGGGATCGAGCAGTACTTC. It encodes CASSQFEGIEQYF. This chain links TRBV3-1 with TRBJ2-7; D is uncertain. The CDR3 runs to 13 residues. CDR1 is LGHDT, CDR2 YNNKEL, per germline (reference sequence). The V and J ends lost 2 bases and 6 bases respectively, with 11 bases between them.

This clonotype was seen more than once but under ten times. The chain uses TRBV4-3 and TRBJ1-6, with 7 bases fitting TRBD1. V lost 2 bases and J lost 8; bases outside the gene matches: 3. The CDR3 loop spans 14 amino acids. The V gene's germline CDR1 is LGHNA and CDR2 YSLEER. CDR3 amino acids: CASSQRQGYSPLHF. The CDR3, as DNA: TGCGCCAGCAGCCAAAGACAGGGATATTCACCCCTCCACTTT.

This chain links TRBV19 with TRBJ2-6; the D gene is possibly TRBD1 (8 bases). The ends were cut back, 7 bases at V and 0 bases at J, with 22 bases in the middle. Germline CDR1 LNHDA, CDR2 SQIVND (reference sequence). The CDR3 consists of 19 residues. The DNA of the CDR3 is TGTGCCAGTAAGGGTTGGGAGGGCAGGGGGCTCTCTGGGGCCAACGTCCTGACTTTC. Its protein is CASKGWEGRGLSGANVLTF. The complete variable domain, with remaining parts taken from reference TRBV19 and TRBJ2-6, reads DGGITQSPKYLFRKEGQNVTLSCEQNLNHDAMYWYRQDPGQGLRLIYYSQIVNDFQKGDIAEGYSVSREKKESFPLTVTSAQKNPTAFYLCASKGWEGRGLSGANVLTFGAGSRLTVL.

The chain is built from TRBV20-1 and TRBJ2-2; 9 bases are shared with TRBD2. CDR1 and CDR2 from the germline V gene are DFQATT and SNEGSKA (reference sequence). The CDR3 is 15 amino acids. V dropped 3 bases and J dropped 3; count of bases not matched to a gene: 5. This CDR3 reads CSASEAGGYTGELFF. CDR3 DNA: TGCAGTGCTAGTGAAGCGGGAGGTTACACCGGGGAGCTGTTTTTT.